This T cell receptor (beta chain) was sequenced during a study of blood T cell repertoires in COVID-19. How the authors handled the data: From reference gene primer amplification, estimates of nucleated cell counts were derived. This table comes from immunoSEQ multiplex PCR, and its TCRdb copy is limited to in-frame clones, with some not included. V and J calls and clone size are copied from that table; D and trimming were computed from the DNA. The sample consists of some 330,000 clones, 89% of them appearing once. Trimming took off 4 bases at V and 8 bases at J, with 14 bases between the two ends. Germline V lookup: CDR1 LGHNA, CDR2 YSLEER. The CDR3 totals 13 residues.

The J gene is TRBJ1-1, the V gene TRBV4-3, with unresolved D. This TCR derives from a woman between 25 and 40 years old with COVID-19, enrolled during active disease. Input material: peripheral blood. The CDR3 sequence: CASSLNSGREAFF. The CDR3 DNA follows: TGCGCCAGCAGCCTCAATTCTGGCAGGGAAGCTTTCTTT.